The present T cell receptor beta chain was sequenced within a study of human T cells and chemical hapten exposure. Regarding the study as a whole: Alopecia affected the donors, so their immune response may differ from healthy people's.

Documented time point: patch test 3, about 24 weeks after DPC sensitization. Documented treatment: therapeutic diphenylcyclopropenone sensitization with weekly scalp DPC. The CDR3 has 15 residues. V shed 4 bases, J shed 2 bases, and the junction held 9 bases outside the gene matches. CDR1 is DFQATT, CDR2 SNEGSKA, per germline (reference sequence). TCRdb re-analysed the RACE reads in MiXCR, keeping a single row per CDR3 protein. Of some 74,000 distinct CDR3 sequences listed, 10% to 15% were seen once; the top ten hold roughly 5.7%. A remark on this clonotype: The antigen remains unidentified.

The sample in question was whole blood, obtained in connection with sensitization to the hapten diphenylcyclopropenone (DPC). The chain carries TRBV20-1 and TRBJ2-7, with TRBD2 identical over 9 bases. This receptor was taken from a woman in her 50s with alopecia areata. Some clones in this sample may be carry-over from other donors' samples. CDR3 nucleotide sequence: TGCAGTGCTACGTCCTTAGCGGGGGTCGCCTACGAGCAGTACTTC. Translated: CSATSLAGVAYEQYF.